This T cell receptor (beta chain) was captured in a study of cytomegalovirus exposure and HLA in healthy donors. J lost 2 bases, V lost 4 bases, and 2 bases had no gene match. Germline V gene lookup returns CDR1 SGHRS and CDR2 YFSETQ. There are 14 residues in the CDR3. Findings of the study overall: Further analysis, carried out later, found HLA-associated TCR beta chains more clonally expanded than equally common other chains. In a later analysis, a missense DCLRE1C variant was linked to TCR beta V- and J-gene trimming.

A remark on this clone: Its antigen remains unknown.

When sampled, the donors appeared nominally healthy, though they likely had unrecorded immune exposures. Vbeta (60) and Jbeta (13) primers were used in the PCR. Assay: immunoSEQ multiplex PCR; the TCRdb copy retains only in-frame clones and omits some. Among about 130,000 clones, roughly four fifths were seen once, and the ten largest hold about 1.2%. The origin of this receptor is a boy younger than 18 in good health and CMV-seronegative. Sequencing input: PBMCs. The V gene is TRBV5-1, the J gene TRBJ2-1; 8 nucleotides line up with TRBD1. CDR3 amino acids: CASSGGQAYNEQFF. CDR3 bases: TGCGCCAGCAGCGGGGGACAGGCCTACAATGAGCAGTTCTTC.